This T cell receptor beta chain is drawn from a study of a mutant IDH1 vaccine in newly diagnosed glioma. Study as a whole: Vaccination was launched 4-6 weeks after radiotherapy alone, or with temozolomide cycles. Visit timing is recorded as week 35 for V12 and week 47 for V13.

V shed 4 bases, J shed 1 base, and the junction held 4 bases outside the gene matches. Germline V gene lookup returns CDR1 SGHRS and CDR2 YFSETQ. The CDR3 extends over 17 amino acids. Time point specified: week 35, safety follow-up. Topical imiquimod was applied with each vaccine dose, which held 300 ug of mutant IDH1 20-mer peptide. Eight vaccinations were given in weeks 1, 3, 5, 7, 11, 15, 19 and 23. In the case of this clone: The antigen is undetermined.

Assay used: immunoSEQ multiplex PCR; TCRdb lists only in-frame clones, some missing. The repertoire holds 65,000 to 85,000 clones, with 85% to 90% as singletons. The TCR originated in a man aged 25-40 years with glioma. The chain links TRBV5-1 to TRBJ2-1, with 14 bases matching TRBD2. The sequences come from PBMCs, collected from a glioma patient whose treatment included an IDH1 peptide vaccine. The CDR3 coding sequence is TGCGCCAGCAGCCACGGACTAGCGGGAGGATCCTACAATGAGCAGTTCTTC. Protein product: CASSHGLAGGSYNEQFF.